This entry concerns a single T cell receptor (beta chain). Its antigen is not known. The data were taken from a study of cytomegalovirus exposure and HLA in healthy donors. Study details: Sequencing of roughly 180 million T cells in an earlier analysis found roughly 120 million unique TCR beta sequences. Notes on the study in general: A later analysis by the authors found several of the most significant clusters apparently linked to common viral pathogens. Per a prior analysis, the majority of TCR beta V segments were productive roughly 87% or roughly 30% of the time.

With 60 Vbeta and 13 Jbeta primers, the PCR was carried out. TCRdb's table, derived via immunoSEQ multiplex PCR, lists solely in-frame clones and lacks some. In the table there are fewer than 200,000 clones, around 68% of which are singletons. The source of this sequence is a woman in her 40s in good health and CMV-seropositive. Sequencing input: PBMCs.

The CDR3 protein is CASVPTGGFVNEQFF. In nucleotides, the CDR3 is TGTGCCAGCGTACCAACAGGGGGCTTTGTCAATGAGCAGTTCTTC. The J gene is TRBJ2-1, the V gene TRBV6-5, with 9 bases lining up with TRBD1. Trimming removed 8 bases from V and 6 bases from J; junction bases left unmatched: 11. This CDR3 contains 15 residues. From germline, CDR1 is MNHEY and CDR2 SVGAGI.